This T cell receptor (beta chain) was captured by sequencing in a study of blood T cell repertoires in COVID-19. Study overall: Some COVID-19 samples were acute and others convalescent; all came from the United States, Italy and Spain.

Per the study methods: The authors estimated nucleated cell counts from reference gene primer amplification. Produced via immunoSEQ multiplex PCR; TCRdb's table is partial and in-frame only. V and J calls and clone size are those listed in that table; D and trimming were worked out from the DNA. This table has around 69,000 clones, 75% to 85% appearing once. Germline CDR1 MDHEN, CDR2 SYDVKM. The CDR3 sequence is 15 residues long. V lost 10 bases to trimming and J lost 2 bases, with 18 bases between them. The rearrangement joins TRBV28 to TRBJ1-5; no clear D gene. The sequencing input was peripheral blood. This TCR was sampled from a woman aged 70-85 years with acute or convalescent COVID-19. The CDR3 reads CATRKPLGGNQPQHF. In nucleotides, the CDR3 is TGTGCCACCCGAAAGCCCCTTGGAGGCAATCAGCCCCAGCATTTT. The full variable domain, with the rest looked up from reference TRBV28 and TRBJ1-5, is DVKVTQSSRYLVKRTGEKVFLECVQDMDHENMFWYRQDPGLGLRLIYFSYDVKMKEKGDIPEGYSVSREKKERFSLILESASTNQTSMYLCATRKPLGGNQPQHFGDGTRLSIL.